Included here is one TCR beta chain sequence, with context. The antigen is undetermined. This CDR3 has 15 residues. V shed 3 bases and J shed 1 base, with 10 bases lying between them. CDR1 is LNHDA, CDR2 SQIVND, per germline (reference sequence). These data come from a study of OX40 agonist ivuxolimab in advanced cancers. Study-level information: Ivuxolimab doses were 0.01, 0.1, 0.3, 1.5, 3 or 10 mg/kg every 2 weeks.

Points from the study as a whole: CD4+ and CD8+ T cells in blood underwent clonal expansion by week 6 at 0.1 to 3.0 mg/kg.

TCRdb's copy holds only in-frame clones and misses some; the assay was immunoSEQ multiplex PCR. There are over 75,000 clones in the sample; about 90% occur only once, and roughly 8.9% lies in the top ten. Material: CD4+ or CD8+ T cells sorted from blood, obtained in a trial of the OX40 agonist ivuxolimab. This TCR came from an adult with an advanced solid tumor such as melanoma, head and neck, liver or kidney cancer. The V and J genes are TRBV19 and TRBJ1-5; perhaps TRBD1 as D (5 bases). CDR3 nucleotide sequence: TGTGCCAGTAGTATGGGGGGACTCAGCAATCAGCCCCAGCATTTT. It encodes CASSMGGLSNQPQHF.